The 17 T cell receptor beta chains in this list originate from one sample, sequenced in a study of blood T cell repertoires in COVID-19. Sequencing used immunoSEQ multiplex PCR; TCRdb keeps in-frame clones, though not all of them. In the table there are tens of thousands of clones, about 77% of which are singletons. Sequencing input: peripheral blood. The receptors come from a human donor in a cohort sampled during active COVID-19.

CDR3 sequence reads: CASSQPGTANEKLFF. CDR3 nucleotide sequence: TGTGCCAGCAGCCAACCCGGGACAGCTAATGAAAAACTGTTTTTT. This chain links TRBV16 with TRBJ1-4, with 7 bases fitting TRBD1. The CDR3 length is 15 residues. Trimming removed 2 bases from V and 3 bases from J; junction bases left unmatched: 3. In germline, CDR1 is KGHSY, CDR2 FQNENV. Full variable domain (remainder filled in from reference TRBV16 and TRBJ1-4): GEEVAQTPKHLVRGEGQKAKLYCAPIKGHSYVFWYQQVLKNEFKFLISFQNENVFDETGMPKERFSAKCLPNSPCSLEIQATKLEDSAVYFCASSQPGTANEKLFFGSGTQLSVL.

The genes are TRBV28 and TRBJ1-1; D is uncertain. The length of the CDR3 is 16 residues. Per germline, CDR1 MDHEN and CDR2 SYDVKM. The V end lost 3 bases, the J end lost 0 bases, and 14 bases lay between the germline ends. The CDR3 is CASSFLGERMNTEAFF. The CDR3 region has the DNA TGTGCCAGCAGTTTTCTCGGGGAGAGGATGAACACTGAAGCTTTCTTT.

This chain uses TRBV5-1 with TRBJ1-4; 8 bases are a match to TRBD1. The CDR3 runs 15 residues. Unmatched junction bases numbered 10, after V lost 5 bases and J lost 7 bases. CDR1 is SGHRS, CDR2 YFSETQ, per germline. DNA for the CDR3: TGCGCCAGCAGACCGATGCTAGGACAGGGTGAAAAACTGTTTTTT. It encodes CASRPMLGQGEKLFF.

This clone was observed a single time. The V and J genes are TRBV6-2 or TRBV6-3 and TRBJ1-1, with 7 bases matching TRBD1. Germline CDR1 and CDR2: MNHEY and SVGEGT. The CDR3 covers 14 residues. J lost 4 bases, V lost 2 bases, and 4 bases had no gene match. CDR3 coding DNA: TGTGCCAGCAGTTACCGACAGGGACTCACTGAAGCTTTCTTT. Protein sequence: CASSYRQGLTEAFF.

The V gene is TRBV19, the J gene TRBJ2-7; 8 bases fit TRBD1. Trimming took 9 bases from V and 0 from J; bases not matched to a gene: 7. Germline V gives CDR1 LNHDA, CDR2 SQIVND (reference sequence). The CDR3 spans 14 residues. The CDR3 DNA is TGTGCCAGCCGAGGACAGGGAGGCTCCTACGAGCAGTACTTC. The encoded protein is CASRGQGGSYEQYF.

The V call is TRBV19, the J call TRBJ2-2, with 12 nucleotides matching TRBD1. Germline-derived CDR1 and CDR2 are LNHDA and SQIVND (reference sequence). The CDR3 sequence is 14 residues long. Losses at the gene ends were 10 bases for V and 7 bases for J; bases not matched to a gene: 7. CDR3 sequence (DNA): TGTGCCATTTCCGGGACAGGGGGCTTCGGGGAGCTGTTTTTT. This translates into CAISGTGGFGELFF.

V is TRBV28 and J is TRBJ2-4; 9 positions agree with TRBD1. There are 13 residues in the CDR3. CDR1 MDHEN and CDR2 SYDVKM come from the germline V gene. DNA of the CDR3: TGTGCAGGGGACAGGGTGGGCAAAAACATTCAGTACTTC. As protein: CAGDRVGKNIQYF. Looking up the rest from reference TRBV28 and TRBJ2-4 gives the full variable domain: DVKVTQSSRYLVKRTGEKVFLECVQDMDHENMFWYRQDPGLGLRLIYFSYDVKMKEKGDIPEGYSVSREKKERFSLILESASTNQTSMYLCAGDRVGKNIQYFGAGTRLSVL.

Only a few counts were recorded for this clone. CDR3 sequence: CASRPTGLGETQYF. The DNA of the CDR3 is TGTGCCAGCAGGCCGACAGGGCTCGGGGAGACCCAGTACTTC. The rearrangement joins TRBV7-9 to TRBJ2-5; the match to TRBD1 covers 7 bases. This CDR3 spans 14 amino acids. Germline-derived CDR1 and CDR2 are SEHNR and FQNEAQ (reference sequence). The ends lost 6 bases at V and 5 bases at J; junction bases unmatched: 9.

The chain has TRBV2 and TRBJ1-2; D may be TRBD1 (6 bases). Germline CDR1 and CDR2: SNHLY and FYNNEI. This CDR3 comprises 15 residues. Trimming removed 6 bases at V and 2 bases at J, with 16 bases between. The CDR3 sequence is CASSQTGHKNYGYTF. The CDR3 DNA sequence: TGTGCCAGCAGCCAGACGGGACATAAAAACTATGGCTACACCTTC. Combining the CDR3 with reference TRBV2 and TRBJ1-2 gives the whole variable domain EPEVTQTPSHQVTQMGQEVILRCVPISNHLYFYWYRQILGQKVEFLVSFYNNEISEKSEIFDDQFSVERPDGSNFTLKIRSTKLEDSAMYFCASSQTGHKNYGYTFGSGTRLTVV.

The chain links TRBV6-1 to TRBJ1-2; TRBD1 aligns across 12 bases. The CDR3 is 18 amino acids. J gave up 7 bases and V 1 base, and 13 bases lay outside the gene matches. Germline V CDR1 and CDR2: MNHNS, SASEGT. The CDR3 nucleotides read TGTGCCAGCAGTGAAGTTTGGGACAGGGGGCGCTTGGTTCCTGGCTACACCTTC. This gives the protein CASSEVWDRGRLVPGYTF.

The chain employs TRBV12-3 or TRBV12-4 and TRBJ1-1; D gene unclear. V shed 8 bases and J shed 1 base, with 8 bases lying between them. The CDR3 length is 12 residues. CDR3 protein: CASGLPNTEAFF. As DNA, the CDR3 is TGTGCCAGCGGACTGCCGAACACTGAAGCTTTCTTT.

The genes are TRBV7-2 and TRBJ1-6, with 9 bases lining up with TRBD1. V was clipped by 5 bases and J by 6 bases; unmatched bases: 5. The V gene's germline CDR1 is SGHTA and CDR2 FQGNSA. This CDR3 is built from 15 residues. CDR3 amino acids: CASSAGQGPNSPLHF. The CDR3 nucleotides are TGTGCCAGCAGCGCCGGACAGGGGCCTAATTCACCCCTCCACTTT.

This chain joins TRBV4-3 and TRBJ2-1; 14 positions agree with TRBD2. V was clipped by 1 base and J by 0 bases; unmatched bases: 2. This CDR3 is built from 18 residues. Germline V gene data show CDR1 as LGHNA and CDR2 as YSLEER. For the CDR3, the DNA is TGCGCCAGCAGCCAAGGGACTAGCGGGGGGAGCTCCTACAATGAGCAGTTCTTC. Translating it yields CASSQGTSGGSSYNEQFF.

This clone was recorded only once. V and J are TRBV6-5 and TRBJ1-2, with TRBD1 as a possible D gene (5 bases). V lost 6 bases, J lost 4 bases, and 12 bases lay in between. The CDR3 is made up of 13 amino acids. Germline V gene lookup returns CDR1 MNHEY and CDR2 SVGAGI. This chain's CDR3 is CASSQSGGYGYTF. In DNA, the CDR3 is TGTGCCAGCAGCCAGAGCGGGGGCTATGGCTACACCTTC.

This sequence joins TRBV6-1 and TRBJ2-1, with 8 positions matching TRBD1. The J segment lost 7 bases and the V segment lost 2 bases, leaving 7 bases of the junction unmatched. Germline V gene data show CDR1 as MNHNS and CDR2 as SASEGT. The CDR3 has 15 residues. CDR3 DNA: TGTGCCAGCAGTGAACTCCGGACAGGGTCGAATGAGCAGTTCTTC. Amino acid sequence: CASSELRTGSNEQFF.

CDR3 loop: CASSPGQGHYGYTF. The CDR3 coding sequence is TGTGCCAGCTCACCGGGACAGGGGCACTATGGCTACACCTTC. The V call is TRBV18, the J call TRBJ1-2, with 10 bases aligning to TRBD1. This CDR3 is built from 14 residues. J lost 3 bases, V lost 3 bases, and 1 base had no gene match. Germline V lookup: CDR1 KGHSH, CDR2 LQKENI.

This clone has only a few counts. In DNA form, the CDR3 reads TGTGCTAGCCAACTAACCGTGACAGATACGCAGTATTTT. This encodes CASQLTVTDTQYF. The chain combines TRBV12-5 with TRBJ2-3; no definite D call. V shed 9 bases and J shed 3 bases, with 13 bases lying between them. CDR1 is LGHNT, CDR2 FRNRAP, per germline. CDR3 length: 13 residues.